Included here is one T cell receptor beta chain sequence, with context. Documented time point: blood from clinic visit 5 months post-surgery; TSC patient then seizure free. The sample belongs to a study of brain T cells in children with intractable seizures. This table comes from immunoSEQ multiplex PCR, and its TCRdb copy is limited to in-frame clones, with some not included. The table lists hundreds of thousands of clones, nearly 95% of them singletons. With 11 bases clipped from V and 1 base from J, the junction kept 2 bases outside the gene matches. The length of the CDR3 is 13 residues. CDR1 SEHNR and CDR2 FQNEAQ come from the germline V gene (reference sequence).

The sequenced sample was peripheral blood, obtained about 5 months after surgery. This TCR came from a boy younger than two with tuberous sclerosis and intractable seizures. The rearrangement uses TRBV7-9 and TRBJ2-2, with 9 bases aligning to TRBD1. The CDR3 region has the DNA TGTGCCGGGACAGGGAGGAACACCGGGGAGCTGTTTTTT. This encodes CAGTGRNTGELFF. The full variable domain, completed using reference TRBV7-9 and TRBJ2-2, is DTGVSQNPRHKITKRGQNVTFRCDPISEHNRLYWYRQTLGQGPEFLTYFQNEAQLEKSRLLSDRFSAERPKGSFSTLEIQRTEQGDSAMYLCAGTGRNTGELFFGEGSRLTVL.